The next 14 T cell receptor beta chains were all read from a single sample in a study of cytomegalovirus exposure and HLA in healthy donors. Vbeta (60) and Jbeta (13) primers were used in the PCR. Only in-frame clones appear in the TCRdb table, and some are missing; sequencing was by immunoSEQ multiplex PCR. The sample records around 200,000 clones, under 70% being singletons. Sequencing was done on a sample of PBMCs. These receptors all stem from a man between 40 and 49 years old in good health and CMV-seropositive.

The chain is built from TRBV6-4 and TRBJ2-2; 10 bases fit TRBD2. The germline V gene has CDR1 MRHNA and CDR2 SNTAGT. There are 19 residues in the CDR3. V dropped 6 bases and J dropped 1; count of bases not matched to a gene: 14. CDR3 amino acids: CASSPFALAGVLNTGELFF. The CDR3 nucleotides read TGTGCCAGCAGCCCGTTCGCGCTAGCGGGGGTCCTGAACACCGGGGAGCTGTTTTTT.

The chain is built from TRBV5-1 and TRBJ1-5; 9 nucleotides match TRBD1. CDR1 and CDR2 from the germline V gene are SGHRS and YFSETQ. The CDR3 runs 13 residues. With 3 bases clipped from V and 12 bases from J, the junction kept 7 bases outside the gene matches. CDR3 sequence: CASSWDTGGLQHF. CDR3 nucleotide sequence: TGCGCCAGCAGCTGGGATACAGGGGGCCTCCAGCATTTT.

The chain employs TRBV25-1 and TRBJ2-2; TRBD2 matches at 12 bases. CDR1 is MGHDK, CDR2 SYGVNS, per germline. V lost 4 bases to trimming and J lost 8 bases; unmatched junction nucleotides: 8. This CDR3 has 16 amino acids. CDR3 coding DNA: TGTGCCAGCAGTGTACTAGCGGGGGGCATGGGGGGGGAGCTGTTTTTT. This encodes CASSVLAGGMGGELFF. The entire variable domain, with the rest obtained from reference TRBV25-1 and TRBJ2-2, is as follows: EADIYQTPRYLVIGTGKKITLECSQTMGHDKMYWYQQDPGMELHLIHYSYGVNSTEKGDLSSESTVSRIRTEHFPLTLESARPSHTSQYLCASSVLAGGMGGELFFGEGSRLTVL.

The V gene is TRBV6-1, the J gene TRBJ2-3; 8 bases are a match to TRBD1. The CDR3 loop spans 14 amino acids. Per germline, CDR1 MNHNS and CDR2 SASEGT. Trimming at V came to 3 bases and at J to 4 bases, leaving 3 bases not matched to a gene. CDR3 loop: CASSDWTGPDTQYF. As DNA, the CDR3 is TGTGCCAGCAGTGACTGGACAGGGCCAGATACGCAGTATTTT.

CDR3: CASSLTGEPYEQYF. CDR3 nucleotides: TGTGCCAGCAGCTTGACAGGCGAACCCTACGAGCAGTACTTC. This chain links TRBV6-5 with TRBJ2-7, with D perhaps TRBD1 (6 bases). From germline, CDR1 is MNHEY and CDR2 SVGAGI. The V and J ends lost 6 bases and 2 bases respectively, with 14 bases between them. The CDR3 contains 14 residues.

This clone was detected a few times. This sequence joins TRBV10-3 and TRBJ1-1; D call uncertain. Germline V gene data show CDR1 as ENHRY and CDR2 as SYGVKD. V lost 3 bases and J lost 5, with 13 bases in between. The CDR3 runs to 14 residues. The CDR3 region has the DNA TGTGCCATCAGTGAACAGACGTCGGGGACTGAAGCTTTCTTT. It is translated as CAISEQTSGTEAFF.

V usage is TRBV7-8 and J usage is TRBJ2-1; tentatively, D is TRBD2 (7 bases). CDR1 is SGHVS, CDR2 FQNEAQ, per germline. V lost 0 bases, J lost 7 bases, and 16 bases lay in between. The CDR3 loop spans 16 amino acids. CDR3 loop: CASSLAGGGAWNEQFF. CDR3 nucleotides: TGTGCCAGCAGCTTAGCGGGCGGGGGCGCGTGGAATGAGCAGTTCTTC.

The rearrangement joins TRBV2 to TRBJ2-3, with 8 nucleotides matching TRBD2. The CDR3 sequence is 15 residues long. The junction had 7 bases not matched to a gene; V was cut back by 4 bases and J by 4 bases. Germline assignment: CDR1 SNHLY and CDR2 FYNNEI. CDR3 in DNA: TGTGCCAGCAGTGTCGGTGCGGGGGGTGCAGATACGCAGTATTTT. This sequence encodes CASSVGAGGADTQYF.

This clone is a singleton in its sample. This rearrangement joins TRBV7-9 to TRBJ1-6; D gene ambiguous. The CDR3 covers 14 residues. Germline-derived CDR1 and CDR2 are SEHNR and FQNEAQ (reference sequence). The germline V and J ends were trimmed by 5 bases and 7 bases, with 12 bases remaining between them. CDR3 loop: CASSPEGGNSPLHF. The DNA for the CDR3 is TGTGCCAGCAGCCCCGAGGGCGGCAATTCACCCCTCCACTTT.

This clone was observed a few times. The chain couples TRBV7-2 to TRBJ2-3; 8 bases agree with TRBD2. V lost 0 bases and J lost 9; bases outside the gene matches: 5. The CDR3 totals 14 residues. Germline V CDR1 and CDR2: SGHTA, FQGNSA. The CDR3: CASSLAQGLGTQYF. The CDR3 DNA follows: TGTGCCAGCAGCTTAGCGCAGGGACTAGGAACGCAGTATTTT.

V is TRBV13 and J is TRBJ2-7; TRBD1 might be the D (7 bases). V was shortened by 5 bases and J by 0 bases, with 11 bases between the two germline ends. In germline, CDR1 is PRHDT, CDR2 FYEKMQ (reference sequence). The CDR3 has 14 residues. CDR3 DNA sequence: TGTGCCAGCAGCCCGGAGGGGGCCTCCTACGAGCAGTACTTC. This codes for CASSPEGASYEQYF. Drawing the rest from reference TRBV13 and TRBJ2-7, the complete variable domain is AAGVIQSPRHLIKEKRETATLKCYPIPRHDTVYWYQQGPGQDPQFLISFYEKMQSDKGSIPDRFSAQQFSDYHSELNMSSLELGDSALYFCASSPEGASYEQYFGPGTRLTVT.

This chain connects TRBV5-4 to TRBJ2-7; 12 bases are a match to TRBD2. With V trimmed by 4 bases and J by 6 bases, 2 bases remained unmatched. The CDR3 is 13 amino acids. Germline values: CDR1 SGHNT, CDR2 YYREEE (reference sequence). The CDR3 sequence is CASSPTSGGEQYF. CDR3 bases: TGTGCCAGCAGCCCGACTAGCGGGGGCGAGCAGTACTTC.

This chain connects TRBV5-8 to TRBJ1-6, with D tentatively TRBD1 (5 bases). The V gene lost 1 base and the J gene lost 9 bases, with 11 bases spanning the gap. The CDR3 loop spans 14 amino acids. Per germline, CDR1 SGHTS and CDR2 YDEGEE. In DNA, the CDR3 is TGTGCCAGCAGCTTGACGGGGACTAGTTCACCCCTCCACTTT. This encodes CASSLTGTSSPLHF.

This clone was seen more than once but under ten times. The chain uses TRBV5-1 and TRBJ2-7; a possible D gene is TRBD2 (5 bases). The ends were cut back, 6 bases at V and 2 bases at J, with 15 bases in the middle. Germline V gene data show CDR1 as SGHRS and CDR2 as YFSETQ. The CDR3 is made up of 14 amino acids. The CDR3 is CASKAVLLTYEQYF. Written as DNA, the CDR3 is TGCGCCAGCAAAGCGGTGCTCCTTACCTACGAGCAGTACTTC.